Presented here are 10 T cell receptor beta chains from one specimen sequenced in a study of T cells in Graves' hyperthyroidism and ophthalmopathy. It was RNA transcripts that yielded the amplified TCR beta CDR3 regions. The primer set for the first-round RT-PCR of the TCR CDR3 was HTBI. TCRdb re-analysed the multiplex PCR reads in MiXCR, keeping a single row per CDR3 protein. The repertoire consists of more than 550,000 distinct CDR3 sequences, with 45% occurring once and the leading ten covering about 7.7%. The sequencing sample was made of peripheral blood or thyroid tissue (not recorded which). The receptors were gathered from an adult man with Graves' disease, either hyperthyroidism or ophthalmopathy (not recorded which).

Comment on this clonotype: A much larger clone lies one base from this, so it may be a read error. The rearrangement links TRBV7-2 to TRBJ1-5; D is perhaps TRBD1 (6 bases). V lost 6 bases to trimming and J lost 2 bases, with 11 bases between them. Germline V lookup: CDR1 SGHTA, CDR2 FQGNSA. CDR3 size: 14 residues. CDR3 coding DNA: TGTGCCAGCAGTGATCGACAGGGCAATCAGCCCCAGCATTTT. Translated, it gives CASSDRQGNQPQHF.

This clonotype was observed many times. J is TRBJ1-4 and V is TRBV2; possibly TRBD1 for D (6 bases). Germline V gene lookup returns CDR1 SNHLY and CDR2 FYNNEI. V lost 3 bases to trimming and J lost 8 bases, with 10 bases between them. The CDR3 runs to 13 residues. CDR3 sequence reads: CASSDRGDEKLFF. CDR3 in DNA: TGTGCCAGCAGTGACAGGGGTGACGAAAAACTGTTTTTT.

The V call is TRBV11-3, the J call TRBJ2-7; D ambiguous. Trimming cost V 5 bases and J 0 bases, with 20 bases left between them. Germline CDR1 reads SGHNT; CDR2 reads YENEEA. The CDR3 is made up of 17 amino acids. The CDR3 region has the DNA TGTGCCAGCAGCCAAGATTCTTCGGCGCCGAGCTCCTACGAGCAGTACTTC. Its translation is CASSQDSSAPSSYEQYF.

This clonotype has at least ten counts. The chain employs TRBV7-8 and TRBJ1-1; 7 nucleotides line up with TRBD1. Germline assignment: CDR1 SGHVS and CDR2 FQNEAQ. V trimming: 5 bases; J trimming: 1 base; junction bases outside the gene matches: 7. This CDR3 has 15 residues. CDR3 DNA sequence: TGTGCCAGCAGCCACCTCGGGACAGCGAACACTGAAGCTTTCTTT. This codes for CASSHLGTANTEAFF. Full variable domain (remainder filled in from reference TRBV7-8 and TRBJ1-1): GAGVSQSPRYKVAKRGQDVALRCDPISGHVSLFWYQQALGQGPEFLTYFQNEAQLDKSGLPSDRFFAERPEGSVSTLKIQRTQQEDSAVYLCASSHLGTANTEAFFGQGTRLTVV.

The chain is built from TRBV12-3 or TRBV12-4 and TRBJ1-4, with D perhaps TRBD1 (6 bases). The CDR3 totals 14 residues. V lost 5 bases and J lost 5, with 12 bases in between. The CDR3 region is CASSRDRQNEKLFF. DNA of the CDR3: TGTGCCAGCAGTCGCGACAGGCAGAATGAAAAACTGTTTTTT.

Comment on this clonotype: This may stem from a read error, because a much larger clone lies one nucleotide away. CDR3 amino acids: CASSLWGNEAFF. The CDR3 DNA reads as TGTGCCAGCAGTTTATGGGGCAATGAAGCTTTCTTT. The chain recombines TRBV28 with TRBJ1-1, with no clear D. V lost 0 bases to trimming and J lost 7 bases, with 6 bases between them. The CDR3 covers 12 residues. Germline CDR1 MDHEN, CDR2 SYDVKM. The full variable domain, with the rest looked up from reference TRBV28 and TRBJ1-1, is DVKVTQSSRYLVKRTGEKVFLECVQDMDHENMFWYRQDPGLGLRLIYFSYDVKMKEKGDIPEGYSVSREKKERFSLILESASTNQTSMYLCASSLWGNEAFFGQGTRLTVV.

The rearrangement joins TRBV7-2 to TRBJ1-2, with 8 bases matching TRBD1. The CDR3 is made up of 14 amino acids. Looked up from germline, CDR1 is SGHTA and CDR2 is FQGNSA. J lost 6 bases, V lost 3 bases, and 6 bases had no gene match. In DNA, the CDR3 is TGTGCCAGCAGCTTTTTACCGGGACAGGATGGCTACACCTTC. Its protein is CASSFLPGQDGYTF.

This clonotype came up many times. Its ends do not fully match the called genes, so a read error is possible. The chain combines TRBV2 with TRBJ1-4, with D uncertain. Germline assignment: CDR1 SNHLY and CDR2 FYNNEI. This CDR3 comprises 15 residues. The CDR3 sequence is CASSEAWSTSEKLFF. For the CDR3, the DNA is TGTGCCAGCAGTGAAGCGTGGTCAACTAGTGAAAAACTGTTTTTT.

The chain combines TRBV7-8 with TRBJ1-1; D not resolved. The CDR3 runs to 16 residues. Germline V gives CDR1 SGHVS, CDR2 FQNEAQ. V was pared by 6 bases and J by 3 bases, with 20 bases between. CDR3 nucleotide sequence: TGTGCCAGCAGATCCGGTGAGGGCAGGTTTCACACTGAAGCTTTCTTT. It is translated as CASRSGEGRFHTEAFF.

Worth noting for this clonotype: A much larger clone sits a single nucleotide away, making a read error possible. The chain carries TRBV10-3 and TRBJ1-1; unclear D gene. The germline V gene has CDR1 ENHRY and CDR2 SYGVKD. The CDR3 has 12 amino acids. The germline V and J ends were trimmed by 5 bases and 4 bases, with 8 bases remaining between them. CDR3 DNA: TGTGCCATCAGTTTGCGATTCACTGAAGCTTTCTTT. Protein product: CAISLRFTEAFF.